This T cell receptor beta chain was obtained from a study of T cells in tumors after PD-1 blockade. Study background: Blood samples averaged roughly 120,000 templates (range roughly 21,000-290,000) and over 35,000 unique clonotypes.

This CDR3 has 15 amino acids. Unmatched junction bases numbered 8, after V lost 4 bases and J lost 6 bases. The germline gives CDR1 MNHEY, CDR2 SVGAGI. This clone was detected a few times. Assay used: immunoSEQ multiplex PCR; TCRdb lists only in-frame clones, some missing. The data hold just under 65,000 clones, with about 74% observed a single time. The clonotype originates from a human donor with basal cell carcinoma. The material was PBMCs, obtained after anti-PD-1 treatment. This sequence joins TRBV6-5 and TRBJ2-3, with TRBD2 matching over 9 bases. In nucleotides, the CDR3 is TGTGCCAGCAGTTTAGCAGTGCGGGGGGGTGATACGCAGTATTTT. Amino acids: CASSLAVRGGDTQYF.